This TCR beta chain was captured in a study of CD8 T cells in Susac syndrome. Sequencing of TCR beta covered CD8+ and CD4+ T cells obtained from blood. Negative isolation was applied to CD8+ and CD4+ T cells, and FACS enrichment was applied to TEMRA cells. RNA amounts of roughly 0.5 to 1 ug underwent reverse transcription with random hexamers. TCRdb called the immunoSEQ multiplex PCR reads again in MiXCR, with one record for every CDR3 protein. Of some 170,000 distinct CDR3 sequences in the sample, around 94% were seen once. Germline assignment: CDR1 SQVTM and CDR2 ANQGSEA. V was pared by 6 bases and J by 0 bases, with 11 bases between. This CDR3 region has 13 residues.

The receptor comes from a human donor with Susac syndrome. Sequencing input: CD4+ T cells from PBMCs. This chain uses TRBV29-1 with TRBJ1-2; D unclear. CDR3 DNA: TGCAGCGTAGCCTCCGGGTCTAACTATGGCTACACCTTC. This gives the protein CSVASGSNYGYTF.